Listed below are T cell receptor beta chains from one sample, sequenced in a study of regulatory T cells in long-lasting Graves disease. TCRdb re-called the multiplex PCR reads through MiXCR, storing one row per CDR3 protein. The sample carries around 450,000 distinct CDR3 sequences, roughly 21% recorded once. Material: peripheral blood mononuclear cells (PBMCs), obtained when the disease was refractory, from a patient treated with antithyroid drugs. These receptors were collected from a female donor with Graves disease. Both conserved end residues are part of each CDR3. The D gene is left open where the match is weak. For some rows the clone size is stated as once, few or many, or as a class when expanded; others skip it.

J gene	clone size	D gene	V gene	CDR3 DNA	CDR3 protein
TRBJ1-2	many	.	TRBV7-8	TGTGCCAGCAGCTTATACGGGGGCGCGGAAGGCTACACCTTC	CASSLYGGAEGYTF
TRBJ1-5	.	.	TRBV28	TGTGCCAGCCTAGAATCAGGGAGCAATCAGCCCCAGCATTTT	CASLESGSNQPQHF
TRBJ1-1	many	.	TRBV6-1	TGTGCCAGCAGCCAAGCGCTGCGGGATGGCACTGAAGCTTTCTTT	CASSQALRDGTEAFF
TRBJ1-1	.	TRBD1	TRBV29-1	TGCAGCGTAAGATGGGACAGGATAAACACTGAAGCTTTCTTT	CSVRWDRINTEAFF
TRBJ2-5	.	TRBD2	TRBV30	TGTGCCTGGAGGCCGAAGCCCGCACTAGCGGGAGAGGTGGAGACCCAGTACTTC	CAWRPKPALAGEVETQYF
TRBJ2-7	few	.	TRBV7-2	TGTGCCAGCAGCTTAGCGACAGGAAGCTCCTACGAGCAGTACTTC	CASSLATGSSYEQYF
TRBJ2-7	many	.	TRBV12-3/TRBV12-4	TGTGCCAGCAGTTTTCCCCTTGGGGACACCTTCGCCGAGCAGTACTTC	CASSFPLGDTFAEQYF
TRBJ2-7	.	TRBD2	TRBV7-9	TGTGCCAGCAGATACGGAGCGGGGGACTACGAGCAGTACTTC	CASRYGAGDYEQYF
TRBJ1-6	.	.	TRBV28	TGTGCCAGCAGTCTGGGGGGCAGGGACAATTCACCCCTCCACTTT	CASSLGGRDNSPLHF
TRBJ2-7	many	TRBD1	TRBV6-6	TGTGCCAGCAGTTACTCGACAGGGGCCCTATCCTACGAGCAGTACTTC	CASSYSTGALSYEQYF
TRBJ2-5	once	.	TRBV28	TGTGCCAGCAGTTTTGGACGGACAGAGACCCAGTACTTC	CASSFGRTETQYF
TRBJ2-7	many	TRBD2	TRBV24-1	TGTGCCACCAGTGACGCGGGACTAGCGGGAGCACGCGAGCAGTACTTC	CATSDAGLAGAREQYF
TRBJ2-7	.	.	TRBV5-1	TGCGCCAGCAGCACGAAACAGGGCTACTACGAGCAGTACTTC	CASSTKQGYYEQYF
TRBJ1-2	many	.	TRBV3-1	TGTGCCAGCAACCGGGACGGCTCTAACTATGGCTACACCTTC	CASNRDGSNYGYTF
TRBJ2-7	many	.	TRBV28	TGTGCCAGCAGTATACCAGGGGGGAGCTCCTACGAGCAGTACTTC	CASSIPGGSSYEQYF
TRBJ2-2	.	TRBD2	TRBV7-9	TGTGCCAGCAGCCCGAAACTAGCGGGAGGCCGGAACACCGGGGAGCTGTTTTTT	CASSPKLAGGRNTGELFF
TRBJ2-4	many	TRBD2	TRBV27	TGTGCCAGCAGGGGACTAGCTTGGGACATTCAGTACTTC	CASRGLAWDIQYF
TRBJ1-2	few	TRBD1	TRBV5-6	TGTGCCAGCAGCTTTGACAGGGATTCCTTGGGCTACACCTTC	CASSFDRDSLGYTF
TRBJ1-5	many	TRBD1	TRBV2	TGTGCCAGCAGACCGACAGGGGACACAAATCAGCCCCAGCATTTT	CASRPTGDTNQPQHF
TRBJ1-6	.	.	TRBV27	TGTGCCAGCAGAGAAAGTAGGAGCTCCTATAATTCACCCCTCCACTTT	CASRESRSSYNSPLHF
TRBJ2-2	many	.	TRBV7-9	TGTGCAGGGGGTCTAGCGGAGAACACCGGGGAGCTGTTTTTT	CAGGLAENTGELFF
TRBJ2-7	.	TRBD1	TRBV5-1	TGCGCCAGCAGCCGTTGGACAGGGGGCGAGCAGTACTTC	CASSRWTGGEQYF
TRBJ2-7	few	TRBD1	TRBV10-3	TGTGCCATCAAAAGGACAGGGGAAGCCGAGCAGTACTTC	CAIKRTGEAEQYF
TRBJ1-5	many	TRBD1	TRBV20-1	TGCAGTGCGCGACAGGGGTTGGCCCAGCATTTT	CSARQGLAQHF
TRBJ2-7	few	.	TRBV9	TGTGCCAGCAGCGTAGCCGACACCTTCCCCTACGAGCAGTACTTC	CASSVADTFPYEQYF
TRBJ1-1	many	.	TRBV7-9	TGTGCCAGCAGCCCAGAGGGGACGCCGAACACTGAAGCTTTCTTT	CASSPEGTPNTEAFF
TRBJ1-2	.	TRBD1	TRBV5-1	TGCGCCAGCAGACCGACAACAGGGGGTAGCTACACCTTC	CASRPTTGGSYTF
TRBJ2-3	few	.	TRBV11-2	TGTGCCAGCAGCTTAGATCCCCAATGGGGGAGACAGCGCACAGATACGCAGTATTTT	CASSLDPQWGRQRTDTQYF
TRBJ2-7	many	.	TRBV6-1	TGTGCCACCGGCTTCGCGGCCTACGAGCAGTACTTC	CATGFAAYEQYF
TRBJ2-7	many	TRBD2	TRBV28	TGTGCCAGCAGTTTAGACCCGGGACTAGCGGGAGGACCGCTGTACTTC	CASSLDPGLAGGPLYF
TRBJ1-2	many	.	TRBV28	TGTGCCAGCTTCAGTTCAGTCTCTGATGGCTACACCTTC	CASFSSVSDGYTF
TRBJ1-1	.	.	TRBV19	TGTGCCAGTAGACCAGGTCGGGACCTGTACACTGAAGCTTTCTTT	CASRPGRDLYTEAFF
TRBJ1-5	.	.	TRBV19	TGTGCCAGTAGTATAACCGAATATAGCAATCAGCCCCAGCATTTT	CASSITEYSNQPQHF
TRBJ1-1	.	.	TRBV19	TGTGCCAGTAGTATGGTGGGATTGGCAGGTGAAGCTTTCTTT	CASSMVGLAGEAFF
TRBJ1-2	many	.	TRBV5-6	TGTGCCAGCAGCTTGGGGACAGTCAACTATGGCTACACCTTC	CASSLGTVNYGYTF
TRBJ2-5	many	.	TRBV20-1	TGCAGTGCTGATGGATCCACTATGGCGAAAGAGACCCAGTACTTC	CSADGSTMAKETQYF
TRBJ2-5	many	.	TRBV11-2	TGTGCCAGCAGCTTATTTCCGGAGGGCCGGGAGACCCAGTACTTC	CASSLFPEGRETQYF
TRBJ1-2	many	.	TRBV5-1	TGCGCCAGCAGCTGGGGGCAGGGGCTTGGTGGCTACACCTTC	CASSWGQGLGGYTF
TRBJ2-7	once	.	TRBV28	TGTGCCAGCAGTTCCCCCAGCGGAGCGGCGAGGGAGCAGTACTTC	CASSSPSGAAREQYF
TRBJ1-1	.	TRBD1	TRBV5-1	TGCGCCAGCAGCCAGGACAGGGGGGGAATGAACACTGAAGCTTTCTTT	CASSQDRGGMNTEAFF
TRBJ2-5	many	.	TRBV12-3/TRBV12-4	TGTGCCAGCAGCCCGGACTTTCCGGGGCAAGAGACCCAGTACTTC	CASSPDFPGQETQYF
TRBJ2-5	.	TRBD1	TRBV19	TGTGCCAGTAGTATGGTGACAGGGGGCAGGGAGACCCAGTACTTC	CASSMVTGGRETQYF
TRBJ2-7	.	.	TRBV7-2	TGTGCCAGCAGCTTAGGCACCACGGCTGGCGAGCAGTACTTC	CASSLGTTAGEQYF
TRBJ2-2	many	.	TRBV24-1	TGTGCCACCAGTGATTTGAGGGCCGGGGCCGGGGAGCTGTTTTTT	CATSDLRAGAGELFF
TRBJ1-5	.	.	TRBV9	TGTGCCAGCAGTACAGAGGGCAATCAGCCCCAGCATTTT	CASSTEGNQPQHF
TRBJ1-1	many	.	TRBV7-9	TGTGCCAGCAGCCTGCCGGGACCTCAAAGGGGCACTGAAGCTTTCTTT	CASSLPGPQRGTEAFF